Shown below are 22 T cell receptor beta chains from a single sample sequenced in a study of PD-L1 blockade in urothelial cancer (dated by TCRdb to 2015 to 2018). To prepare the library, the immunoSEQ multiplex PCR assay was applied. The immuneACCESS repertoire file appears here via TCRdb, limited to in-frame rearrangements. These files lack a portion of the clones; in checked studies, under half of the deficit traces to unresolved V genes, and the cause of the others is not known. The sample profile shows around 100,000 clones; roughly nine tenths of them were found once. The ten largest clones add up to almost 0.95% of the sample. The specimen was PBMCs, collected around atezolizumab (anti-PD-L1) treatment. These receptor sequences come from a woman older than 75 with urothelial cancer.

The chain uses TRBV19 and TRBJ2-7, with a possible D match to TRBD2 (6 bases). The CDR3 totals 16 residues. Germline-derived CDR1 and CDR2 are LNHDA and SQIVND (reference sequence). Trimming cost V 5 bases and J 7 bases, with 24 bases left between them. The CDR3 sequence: CASSRDLGIGHGEQYF. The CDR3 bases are TGTGCCAGTAGTCGGGACTTAGGGATTGGCCATGGGGAGCAGTACTTC.

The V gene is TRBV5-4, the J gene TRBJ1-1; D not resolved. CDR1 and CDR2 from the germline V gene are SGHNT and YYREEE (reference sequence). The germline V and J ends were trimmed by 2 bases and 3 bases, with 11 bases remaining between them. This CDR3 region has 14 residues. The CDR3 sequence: CASSFSLGDTEAFF. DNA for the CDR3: TGTGCCAGCAGCTTTTCCCTCGGGGACACTGAAGCTTTCTTT.

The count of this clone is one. The CDR3 here is CASSMASAGGGNEQFF. The CDR3 DNA reads as TGCGCCAGCAGCATGGCGTCGGCGGGAGGGGGGAATGAGCAGTTCTTC. This chain links TRBV5-1 with TRBJ2-1; 9 bases fit TRBD2. The CDR3 contains 16 residues. The ends lost 4 bases at V and 7 bases at J; junction bases unmatched: 12. From germline, CDR1 is SGHRS and CDR2 YFSETQ.

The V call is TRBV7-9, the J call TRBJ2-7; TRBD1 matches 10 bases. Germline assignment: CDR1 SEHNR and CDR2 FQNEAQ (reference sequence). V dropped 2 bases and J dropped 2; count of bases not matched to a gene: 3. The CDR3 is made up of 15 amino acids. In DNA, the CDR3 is TGTGCCAGCAGCTTACCCGACAGGGGGCCCTACGAGCAGTACTTC. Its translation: CASSLPDRGPYEQYF.

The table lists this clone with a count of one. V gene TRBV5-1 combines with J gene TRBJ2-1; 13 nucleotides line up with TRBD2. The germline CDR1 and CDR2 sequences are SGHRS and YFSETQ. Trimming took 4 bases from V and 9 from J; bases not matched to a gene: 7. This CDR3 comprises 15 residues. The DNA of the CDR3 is TGCGCCAGCAGCACCGGACTAGCGGGAGAGGCTGAGCAGTTCTTC. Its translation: CASSTGLAGEAEQFF.

The CDR3 DNA sequence: TGTGCCAGCAGCGCCGGGACTAGCGGGAGCACAGATACGCAGTATTTT. Its protein product is CASSAGTSGSTDTQYF. V is TRBV9 and J is TRBJ2-3, with 12 bases aligning to TRBD2. There are 16 residues in the CDR3. From germline, CDR1 is SGDLS and CDR2 YYNGEE. Trimming removed 3 bases from V and 0 bases from J; junction bases left unmatched: 2.

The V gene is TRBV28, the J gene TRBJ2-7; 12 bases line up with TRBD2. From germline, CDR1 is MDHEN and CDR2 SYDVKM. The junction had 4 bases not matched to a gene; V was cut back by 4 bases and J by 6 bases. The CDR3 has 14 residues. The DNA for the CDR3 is TGTGCCAGCAGTTCGACTAGCGGGAGTTCCGAGCAGTACTTC. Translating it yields CASSSTSGSSEQYF.

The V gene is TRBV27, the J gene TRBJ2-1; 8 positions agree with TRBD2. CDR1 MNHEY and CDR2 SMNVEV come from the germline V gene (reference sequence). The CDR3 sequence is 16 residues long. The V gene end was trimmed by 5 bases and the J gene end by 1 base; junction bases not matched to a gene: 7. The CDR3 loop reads CASSPKAGASYNEQFF. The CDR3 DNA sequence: TGTGCCAGCAGTCCCAAAGCGGGAGCGTCCTACAATGAGCAGTTCTTC.

CDR3 sequence (DNA): TGTGCCAGCAGCCAGACCCTCGGACAGAACTATGGCTACACCTTC. Its translation is CASSQTLGQNYGYTF. This chain uses TRBV7-9 with TRBJ1-2; D possibly corresponds to TRBD1 (6 bases). CDR3 length equals 15 residues. V was cut by 5 bases and J by 2 bases, with 15 bases left in between. CDR1 and CDR2 from the germline V gene are SEHNR and FQNEAQ (reference sequence).

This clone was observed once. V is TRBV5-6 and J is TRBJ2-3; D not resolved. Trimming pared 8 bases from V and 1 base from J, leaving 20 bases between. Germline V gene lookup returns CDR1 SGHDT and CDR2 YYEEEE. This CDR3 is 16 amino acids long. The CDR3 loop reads CASRSLQRVGTDTQYF. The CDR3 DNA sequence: TGTGCCAGTCGAAGCTTGCAGCGAGTTGGCACAGATACGCAGTATTTT.

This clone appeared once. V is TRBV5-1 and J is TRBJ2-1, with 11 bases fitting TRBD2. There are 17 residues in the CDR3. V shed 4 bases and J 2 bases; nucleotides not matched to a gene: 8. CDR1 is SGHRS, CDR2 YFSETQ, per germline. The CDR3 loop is CASSPTGTSGPYNEQFF. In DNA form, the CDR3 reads TGCGCCAGCAGCCCTACAGGGACTAGCGGACCCTACAATGAGCAGTTCTTC.

The CDR3 DNA reads TGTGCCAGCAGCTTCGGCTCCACCTGGACTTGGGACTACGAGCAGTACTTC. Protein: CASSFGSTWTWDYEQYF. The V gene is TRBV13, the J gene TRBJ2-7; D perhaps matches TRBD2 (5 bases). Germline CDR1 and CDR2: PRHDT and FYEKMQ (reference sequence). V lost 3 bases and J 3 bases, leaving 21 bases between the germline ends. CDR3 length: 17 amino acids.

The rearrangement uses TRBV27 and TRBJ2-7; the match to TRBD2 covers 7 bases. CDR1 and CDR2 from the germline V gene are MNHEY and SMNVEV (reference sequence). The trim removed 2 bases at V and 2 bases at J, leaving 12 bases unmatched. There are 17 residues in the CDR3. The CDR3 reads CASSLDFPGTNTYEQYF. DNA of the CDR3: TGTGCCAGCAGTTTAGATTTCCCCGGGACTAACACCTACGAGCAGTACTTC.

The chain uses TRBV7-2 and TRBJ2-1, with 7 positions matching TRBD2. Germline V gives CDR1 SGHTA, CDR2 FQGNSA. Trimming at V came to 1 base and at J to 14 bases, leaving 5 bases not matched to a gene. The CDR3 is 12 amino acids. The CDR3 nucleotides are TGTGCCAGCAGCTTAGAAGTGGGGGGGGAGTTCTTC. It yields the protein CASSLEVGGEFF.

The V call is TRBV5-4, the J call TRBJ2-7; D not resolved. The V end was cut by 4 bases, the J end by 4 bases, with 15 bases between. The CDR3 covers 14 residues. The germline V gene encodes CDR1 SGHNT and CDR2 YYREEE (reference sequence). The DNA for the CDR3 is TGTGCCAGCAGCCGTCCCGACATCGAATACGAGCAGTACTTC. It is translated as CASSRPDIEYEQYF. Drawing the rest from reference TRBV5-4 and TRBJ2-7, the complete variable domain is ETGVTQSPTHLIKTRGQQVTLRCSSQSGHNTVSWYQQALGQGPQFIFQYYREEENGRGNFPPRFSGLQFPNYSSELNVNALELDDSALYLCASSRPDIEYEQYFGPGTRLTVT.

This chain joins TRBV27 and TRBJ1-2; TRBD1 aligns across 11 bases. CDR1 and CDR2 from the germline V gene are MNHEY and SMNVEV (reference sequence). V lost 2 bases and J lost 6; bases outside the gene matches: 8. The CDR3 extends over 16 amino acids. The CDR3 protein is CASSLIGQGARDGYTF. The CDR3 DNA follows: TGTGCCAGCAGTTTAATAGGACAGGGGGCGCGAGATGGCTACACCTTC.

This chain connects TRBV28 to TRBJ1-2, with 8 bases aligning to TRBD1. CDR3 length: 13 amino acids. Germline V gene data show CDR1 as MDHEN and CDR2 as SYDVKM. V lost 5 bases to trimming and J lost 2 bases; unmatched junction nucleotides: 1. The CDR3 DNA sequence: TGTGCCAGCAGTCGGGACAGGAACTATGGCTACACCTTC. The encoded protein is CASSRDRNYGYTF.

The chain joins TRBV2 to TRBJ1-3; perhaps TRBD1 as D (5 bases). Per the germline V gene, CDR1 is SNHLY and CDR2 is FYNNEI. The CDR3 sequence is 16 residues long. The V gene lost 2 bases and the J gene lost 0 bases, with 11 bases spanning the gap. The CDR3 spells CASSEQGLNSGNTIYF. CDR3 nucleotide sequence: TGTGCCAGCAGTGAACAGGGATTGAACTCTGGAAACACCATATATTTT.

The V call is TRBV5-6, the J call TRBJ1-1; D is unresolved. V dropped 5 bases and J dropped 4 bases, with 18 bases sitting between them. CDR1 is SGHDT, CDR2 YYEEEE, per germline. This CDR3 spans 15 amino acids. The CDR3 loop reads CASSSFGRETTEAFF. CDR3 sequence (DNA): TGTGCCAGCAGTTCCTTTGGTAGGGAGACCACTGAAGCTTTCTTT.

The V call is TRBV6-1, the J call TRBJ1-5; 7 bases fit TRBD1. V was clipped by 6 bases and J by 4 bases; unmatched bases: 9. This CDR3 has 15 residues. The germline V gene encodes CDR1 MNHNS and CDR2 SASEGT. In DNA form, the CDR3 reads TGTGCCAGCAGCCAAGATTGGGGACAGAATCAGCCCCAGCATTTT. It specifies CASSQDWGQNQPQHF.

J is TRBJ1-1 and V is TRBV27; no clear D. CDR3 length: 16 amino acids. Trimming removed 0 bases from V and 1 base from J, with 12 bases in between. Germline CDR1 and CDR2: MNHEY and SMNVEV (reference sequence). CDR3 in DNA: TGTGCCAGCAGTTTATCCACAGTGCGAGCGAACACTGAAGCTTTCTTT. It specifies CASSLSTVRANTEAFF.

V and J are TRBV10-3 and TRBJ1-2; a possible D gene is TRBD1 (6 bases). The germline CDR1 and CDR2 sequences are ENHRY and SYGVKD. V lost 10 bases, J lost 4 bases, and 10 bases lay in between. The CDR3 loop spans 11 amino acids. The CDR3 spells CATQDSYGYTF. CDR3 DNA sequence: TGTGCCACCCAGGACAGCTATGGCTACACCTTC.